Sequencing of this T cell receptor (beta chain) was carried out in a study of cytomegalovirus exposure and HLA in healthy donors. Study-wide findings and caveats: What was likely a sequencing artifact was a cluster of highly shared sequence variants.

Trimming left V 0 bases short and J 3 bases short, with 13 bases between. This CDR3 is built from 16 residues. Germline CDR1 is MNHEY and CDR2 is SVGAGI. For this clone: Its specificity is unknown.

Primers for the PCR totalled 60 Vbeta and 13 Jbeta. Clones were sequenced by immunoSEQ multiplex PCR, and TCRdb holds only the in-frame ones, with some missing. Of 120,000 to 150,000 clones in the sample, approximately 76% were seen once. Specimen: PBMCs. The chain employs TRBV6-5 and TRBJ2-3, with D maybe TRBD1 (5 bases). The sequence was collected from a man between 40 and 49 years old in good health and CMV-seronegative. Here the CDR3 reads CASSYSKTGATDTQYF. For the CDR3, the DNA is TGTGCCAGCAGTTACTCGAAAACAGGAGCAACAGATACGCAGTATTTT.